This T cell receptor (beta chain) was sequenced for a study of technical replicates of blood from a handful of donors. CDR1 is GTSNPN, CDR2 SVGIG, per germline (reference sequence). This CDR3 has 19 amino acids. Unmatched junction bases numbered 10, after V lost 0 bases and J lost 2 bases. Clones were sequenced by immunoSEQ multiplex PCR, and TCRdb holds only the in-frame ones, with some missing. The sample lists tens of thousands of clones, roughly 92% occurring once. The sample consisted of T cells isolated from PBMCs. The rearrangement uses TRBV30 and TRBJ2-5, with 15 bases lining up with TRBD2. The TCR originated in a human donor in good health. The CDR3 coding sequence is TGTGCCTGGAGTGTATGGGGACTAGCGGGAGGCGACACTCAAGAGACCCAGTACTTC. Its translation is CAWSVWGLAGGDTQETQYF.